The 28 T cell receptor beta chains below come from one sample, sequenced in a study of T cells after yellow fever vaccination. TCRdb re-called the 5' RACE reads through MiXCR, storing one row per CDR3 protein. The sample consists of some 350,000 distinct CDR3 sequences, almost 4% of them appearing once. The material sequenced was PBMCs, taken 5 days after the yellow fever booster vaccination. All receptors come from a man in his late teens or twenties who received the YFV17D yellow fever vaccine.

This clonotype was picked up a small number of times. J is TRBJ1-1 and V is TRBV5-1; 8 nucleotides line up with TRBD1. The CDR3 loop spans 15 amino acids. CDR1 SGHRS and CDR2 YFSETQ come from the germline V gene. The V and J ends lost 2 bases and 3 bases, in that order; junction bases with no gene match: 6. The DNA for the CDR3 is TGCGCCAGCAGCTTCGGACAGGGTCGGGACACTGAAGCTTTCTTT. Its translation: CASSFGQGRDTEAFF.

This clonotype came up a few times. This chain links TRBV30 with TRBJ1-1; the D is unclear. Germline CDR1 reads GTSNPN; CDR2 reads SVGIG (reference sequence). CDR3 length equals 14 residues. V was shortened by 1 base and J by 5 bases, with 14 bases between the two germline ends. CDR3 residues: CAWSDPWLGTEAFF. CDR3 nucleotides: TGTGCCTGGAGTGACCCCTGGCTTGGGACTGAAGCTTTCTTT.

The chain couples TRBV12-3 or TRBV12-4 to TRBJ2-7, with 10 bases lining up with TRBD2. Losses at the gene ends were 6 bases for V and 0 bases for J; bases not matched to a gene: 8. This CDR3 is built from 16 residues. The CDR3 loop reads CASSRRLAGRSYEQYF. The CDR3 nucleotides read TGTGCCAGCAGCCGCAGACTAGCGGGCCGCTCCTACGAGCAGTACTTC.

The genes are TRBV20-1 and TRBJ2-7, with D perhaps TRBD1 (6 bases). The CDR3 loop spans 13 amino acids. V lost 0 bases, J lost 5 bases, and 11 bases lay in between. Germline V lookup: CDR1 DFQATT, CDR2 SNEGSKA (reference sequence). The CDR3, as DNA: TGCAGTGCTAGAGATCTTGGGACAAACGAGCAGTACGTC. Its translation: CSARDLGTNEQYV.

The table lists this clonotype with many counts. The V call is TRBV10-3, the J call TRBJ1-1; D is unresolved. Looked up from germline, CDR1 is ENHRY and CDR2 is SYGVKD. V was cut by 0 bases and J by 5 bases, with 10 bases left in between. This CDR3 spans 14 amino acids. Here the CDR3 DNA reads TGTGCCATCAGTGAGTCGAATACAAGAACTGAAGCTTTCTTT. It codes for CAISESNTRTEAFF.

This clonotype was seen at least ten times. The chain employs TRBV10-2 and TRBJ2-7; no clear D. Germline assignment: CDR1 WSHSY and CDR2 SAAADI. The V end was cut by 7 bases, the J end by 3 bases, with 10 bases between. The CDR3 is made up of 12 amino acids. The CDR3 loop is CASTRENYEQYF. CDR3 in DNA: TGCGCCAGCACCCGTGAGAACTACGAGCAGTACTTC.

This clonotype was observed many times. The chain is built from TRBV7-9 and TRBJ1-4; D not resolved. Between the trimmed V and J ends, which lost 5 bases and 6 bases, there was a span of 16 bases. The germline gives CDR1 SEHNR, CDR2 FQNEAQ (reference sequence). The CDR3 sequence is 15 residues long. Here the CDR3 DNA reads TGTGCCAGCAGCCCCCTCCCGGGTAGAGATGAAAAACTGTTTTTT. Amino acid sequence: CASSPLPGRDEKLFF.

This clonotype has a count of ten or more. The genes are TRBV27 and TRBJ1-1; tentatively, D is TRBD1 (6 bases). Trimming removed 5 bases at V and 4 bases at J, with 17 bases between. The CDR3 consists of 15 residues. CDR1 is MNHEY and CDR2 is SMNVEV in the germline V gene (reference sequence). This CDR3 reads CASSNRAGTPTEAFF. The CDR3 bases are TGTGCCAGCAGTAACCGAGCCGGGACACCCACTGAAGCTTTCTTT.

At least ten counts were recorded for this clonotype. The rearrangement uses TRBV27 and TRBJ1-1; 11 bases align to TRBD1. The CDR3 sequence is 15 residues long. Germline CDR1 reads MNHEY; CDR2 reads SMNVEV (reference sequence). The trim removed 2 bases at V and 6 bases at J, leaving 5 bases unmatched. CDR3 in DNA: TGTGCCAGCAGTTTACGGGACAGGGGGATGCCTGAAGCTTTCTTT. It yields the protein CASSLRDRGMPEAFF.

This chain's CDR3 is CSASSPTGGGYEQYF. CDR3 in DNA: TGCAGTGCTTCTAGCCCTACAGGGGGAGGCTACGAGCAGTACTTC. This chain uses TRBV20-1 with TRBJ2-7; 8 bases align to TRBD1. The CDR3 extends over 15 amino acids. Trimming at V came to 5 bases and at J to 3 bases, leaving 12 bases not matched to a gene. The V gene's germline CDR1 is DFQATT and CDR2 SNEGSKA (reference sequence).

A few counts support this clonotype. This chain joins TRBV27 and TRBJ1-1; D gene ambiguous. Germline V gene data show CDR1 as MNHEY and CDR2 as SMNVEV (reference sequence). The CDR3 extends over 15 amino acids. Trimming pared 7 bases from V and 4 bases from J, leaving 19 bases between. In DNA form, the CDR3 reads TGTGCCAGCAATCTGGGAGGACGGGGAGGCACTGAAGCTTTCTTT. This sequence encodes CASNLGGRGGTEAFF.

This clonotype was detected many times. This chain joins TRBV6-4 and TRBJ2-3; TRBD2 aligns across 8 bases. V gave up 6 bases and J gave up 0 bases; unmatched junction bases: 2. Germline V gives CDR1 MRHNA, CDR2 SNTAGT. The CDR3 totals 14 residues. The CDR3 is CASSGGASTDTQYF. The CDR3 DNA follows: TGTGCCAGCAGCGGGGGGGCTAGCACAGATACGCAGTATTTT.

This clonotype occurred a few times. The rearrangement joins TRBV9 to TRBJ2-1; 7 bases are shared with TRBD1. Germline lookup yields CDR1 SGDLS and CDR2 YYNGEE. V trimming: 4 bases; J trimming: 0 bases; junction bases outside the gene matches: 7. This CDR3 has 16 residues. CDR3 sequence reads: CASSFTDRISYNEQFF. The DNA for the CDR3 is TGTGCCAGCAGCTTTACGGACAGGATCTCCTACAATGAGCAGTTCTTC.

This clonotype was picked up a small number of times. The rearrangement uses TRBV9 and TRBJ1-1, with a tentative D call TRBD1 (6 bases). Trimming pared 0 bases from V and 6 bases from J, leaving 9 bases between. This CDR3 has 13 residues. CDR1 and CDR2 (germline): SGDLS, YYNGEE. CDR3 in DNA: TGTGCCAGCAGCGTAGACAGGGCATCTGAAGCTTTCTTT. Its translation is CASSVDRASEAFF.

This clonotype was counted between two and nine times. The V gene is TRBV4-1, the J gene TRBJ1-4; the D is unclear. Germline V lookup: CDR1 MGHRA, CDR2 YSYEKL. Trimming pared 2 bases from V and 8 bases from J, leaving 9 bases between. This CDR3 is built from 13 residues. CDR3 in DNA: TGCGCCAGCAGCCAATGGATCCGGGAAAAACTGTTTTTT. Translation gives CASSQWIREKLFF.

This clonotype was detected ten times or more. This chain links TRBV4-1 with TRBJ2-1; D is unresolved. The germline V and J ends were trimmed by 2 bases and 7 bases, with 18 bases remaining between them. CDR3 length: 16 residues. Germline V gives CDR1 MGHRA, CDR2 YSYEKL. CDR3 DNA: TGCGCCAGCAGCCAACCCCTAAGGACGGGTCAAAATGAGCAGTTCTTC. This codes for CASSQPLRTGQNEQFF.

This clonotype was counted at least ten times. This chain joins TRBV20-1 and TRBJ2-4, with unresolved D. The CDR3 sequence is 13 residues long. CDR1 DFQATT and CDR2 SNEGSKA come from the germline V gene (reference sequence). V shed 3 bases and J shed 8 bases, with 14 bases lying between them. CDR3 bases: TGCAGTGCTAGCTCAGAGGCCGCGTACATTCAGTACTTC. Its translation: CSASSEAAYIQYF.

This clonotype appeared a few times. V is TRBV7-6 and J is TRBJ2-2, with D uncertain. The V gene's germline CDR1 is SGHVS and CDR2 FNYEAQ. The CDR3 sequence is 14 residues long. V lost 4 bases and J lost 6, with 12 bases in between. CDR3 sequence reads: CASSSLGLSGELFF. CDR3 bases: TGTGCCAGCAGCTCGCTGGGGTTGTCCGGGGAGCTGTTTTTT.

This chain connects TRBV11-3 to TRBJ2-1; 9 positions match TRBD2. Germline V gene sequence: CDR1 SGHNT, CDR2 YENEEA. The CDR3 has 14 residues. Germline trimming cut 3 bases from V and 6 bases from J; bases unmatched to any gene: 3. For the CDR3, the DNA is TGTGCCAGCAGCTTGCCGGGACTAGCCAATGAGCAGTTCTTC. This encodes CASSLPGLANEQFF.

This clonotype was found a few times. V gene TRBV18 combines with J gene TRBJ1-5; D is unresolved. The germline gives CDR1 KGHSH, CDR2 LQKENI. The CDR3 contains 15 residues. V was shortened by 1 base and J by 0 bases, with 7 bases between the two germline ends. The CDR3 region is CASSPQSASNQPQHF. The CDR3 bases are TGTGCCAGCTCACCACAGTCAGCTAGCAATCAGCCCCAGCATTTT.

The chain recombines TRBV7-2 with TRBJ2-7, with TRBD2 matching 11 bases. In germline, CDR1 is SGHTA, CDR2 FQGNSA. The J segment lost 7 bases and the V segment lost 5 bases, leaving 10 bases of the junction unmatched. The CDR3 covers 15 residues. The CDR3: CASSPLLAGGWEQYF. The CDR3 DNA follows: TGTGCCAGCAGCCCACTCCTAGCGGGGGGTTGGGAGCAGTACTTC. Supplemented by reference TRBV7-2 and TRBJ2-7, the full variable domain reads GAGVSQSPSNKVTEKGKDVELRCDPISGHTALYWYRQSLGQGLEFLIYFQGNSAPDKSGLPSDRFSAERTGGSVSTLTIQRTQQEDSAVYLCASSPLLAGGWEQYFGPGTRLTVT.

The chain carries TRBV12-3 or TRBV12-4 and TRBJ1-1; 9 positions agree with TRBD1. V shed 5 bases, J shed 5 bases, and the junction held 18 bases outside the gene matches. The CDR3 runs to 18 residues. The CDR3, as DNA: TGTGCCAGCAGTCCGTACCTGTGGACAGGGGCTCAGACAACTGAAGCTTTCTTT. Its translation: CASSPYLWTGAQTTEAFF.

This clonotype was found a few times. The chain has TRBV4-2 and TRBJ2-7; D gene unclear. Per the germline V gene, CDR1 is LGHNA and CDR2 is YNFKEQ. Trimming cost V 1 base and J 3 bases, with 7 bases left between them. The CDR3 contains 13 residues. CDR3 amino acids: CASSQGLGYEQYF. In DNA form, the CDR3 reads TGTGCCAGCAGCCAAGGGTTGGGCTACGAGCAGTACTTC.

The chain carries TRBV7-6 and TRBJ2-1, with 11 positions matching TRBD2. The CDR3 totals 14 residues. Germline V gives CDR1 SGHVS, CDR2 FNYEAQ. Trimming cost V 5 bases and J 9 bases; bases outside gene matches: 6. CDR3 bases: TGTGCCAGCAGCAAGGCGCTAGCGGGAGGTGAGCAGTTCTTC. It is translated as CASSKALAGGEQFF.

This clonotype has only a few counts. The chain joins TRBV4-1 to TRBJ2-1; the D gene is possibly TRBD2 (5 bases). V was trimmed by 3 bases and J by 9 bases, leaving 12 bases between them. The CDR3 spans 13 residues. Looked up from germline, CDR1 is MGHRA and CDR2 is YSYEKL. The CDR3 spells CASSHGLGVEQFF. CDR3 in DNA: TGCGCCAGCAGCCATGGTCTCGGGGTTGAGCAGTTCTTC.

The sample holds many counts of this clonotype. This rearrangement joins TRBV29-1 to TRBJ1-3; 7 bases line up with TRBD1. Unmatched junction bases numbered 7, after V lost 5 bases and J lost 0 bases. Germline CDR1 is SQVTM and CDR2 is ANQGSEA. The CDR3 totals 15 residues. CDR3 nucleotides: TGCAGCGTTATGGGACAGCATCTCTCTGGAAACACCATATATTTT. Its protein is CSVMGQHLSGNTIYF.

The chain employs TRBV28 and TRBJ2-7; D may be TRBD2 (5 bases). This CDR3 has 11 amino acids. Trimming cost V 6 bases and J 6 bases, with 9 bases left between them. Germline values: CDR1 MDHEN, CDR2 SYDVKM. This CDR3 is CASSHGGEQYV. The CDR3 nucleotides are TGTGCCAGCAGCCACGGAGGCGAGCAGTACGTC.

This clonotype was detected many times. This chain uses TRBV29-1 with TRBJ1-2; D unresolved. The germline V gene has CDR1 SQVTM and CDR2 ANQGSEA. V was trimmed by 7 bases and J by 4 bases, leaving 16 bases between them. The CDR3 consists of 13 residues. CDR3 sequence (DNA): TGCAGCGCGGTTGGCGGCCTCGGCTATGGCTACACCTTC. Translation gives CSAVGGLGYGYTF.